The 22 T cell receptor beta chains below all came from one sample that was sequenced in a study of CD8 T cells in ankylosing spondylitis. The study, taken as a whole, reports: Apparently characteristic of ankylosing spondylitis blood was a TCR beta motif (roughly eight highly homologous variants).

What these receptors recognize is not known. TCRdb re-derived calls from the 5' RACE reads in MiXCR, one entry per CDR3 protein. Of fewer than 750,000 distinct CDR3 sequences listed, roughly 19% are singletons. The material sequenced was blood, either unsorted or a sorted T cell fraction (not recorded which). Receptors originate from a male donor with ankylosing spondylitis.

There are a few counts of this clonotype. The chain is built from TRBV20-1 and TRBJ2-1; the D gene is possibly TRBD1 (5 bases). This CDR3 is 14 amino acids long. The V end was cut by 4 bases, the J end by 4 bases, with 14 bases between. Germline values: CDR1 DFQATT, CDR2 SNEGSKA (reference sequence). The DNA of the CDR3 is TGCAGTGCTAAGTCTGGGGCCAGGTACAATGAGCAGTTCTTC. Translation gives CSAKSGARYNEQFF.

Here the CDR3 DNA reads TGTGCCAGCAGGGGACAGGGGGCCGTCGGCTACACCTTC. This encodes CASRGQGAVGYTF. This rearrangement joins TRBV6-1 to TRBJ1-2, with 12 nucleotides matching TRBD1. CDR1 is MNHNS and CDR2 is SASEGT in the germline V gene. The CDR3 is made up of 13 amino acids. With 6 bases clipped from V and 8 bases from J, the junction kept 4 bases outside the gene matches.

In this sample, this clonotype turned up a few times. The rearrangement links TRBV5-5 to TRBJ2-1; TRBD2 agrees at 13 bases. The CDR3 totals 16 residues. V lost 3 bases, J lost 8 bases, and 8 bases stayed unmatched. Germline loops: CDR1 SGHKS, CDR2 YYEKEE (reference sequence). The DNA for the CDR3 is TGTGCCAGCAGCTCCAAGGGACTAGCGGGAACGGATGAGCAGTTCTTC. Translating gives CASSSKGLAGTDEQFF.

V gene TRBV30 combines with J gene TRBJ1-2; D remains unclear. V was shortened by 1 base and J by 3 bases, with 6 bases between the two germline ends. Germline-derived CDR1 and CDR2 are GTSNPN and SVGIG (reference sequence). The CDR3 spans 12 residues. CDR3 sequence reads: CAWSARYYGYTF. Written as DNA, the CDR3 is TGTGCCTGGAGTGCGAGGTACTATGGCTACACCTTC.

The chain combines TRBV11-2 with TRBJ2-7; TRBD2 agrees at 10 bases. Germline CDR1 and CDR2: SGHAT and FQNNGV. This CDR3 region has 16 residues. Unmatched junction bases numbered 7, after V lost 3 bases and J lost 2 bases. The chain's CDR3 is CASSFDTSGTTYEQYF. The CDR3 DNA sequence: TGTGCCAGCAGCTTCGATACTAGCGGGACTACCTACGAGCAGTACTTC.

This clonotype has ten or more counts. This chain links TRBV11-2 with TRBJ2-2; 10 nucleotides match TRBD2. Per germline, CDR1 SGHAT and CDR2 FQNNGV. The J segment lost 3 bases and the V segment lost 5 bases, leaving 12 bases of the junction unmatched. The CDR3 contains 18 residues. The CDR3 protein is CASSPGLGSGRYTGELFF. The CDR3 DNA reads as TGTGCCAGCAGCCCAGGACTGGGTAGCGGGAGGTACACCGGGGAGCTGTTTTTT.

This clonotype turned up a few times. V usage is TRBV20-1 and J usage is TRBJ2-3; 15 bases match TRBD2. Germline trimming cut 5 bases from V and 7 bases from J; bases unmatched to any gene: 10. Per the germline V gene, CDR1 is DFQATT and CDR2 is SNEGSKA (reference sequence). The CDR3 runs 16 residues. The CDR3 DNA reads as TGCAGTGCTCAACCCACCGGGACTAGCGGGAGGAATACGCAGTATTTT. Protein: CSAQPTGTSGRNTQYF.

This chain links TRBV28 with TRBJ2-5; 10 bases are a match to TRBD1. From germline, CDR1 is MDHEN and CDR2 SYDVKM. J gave up 3 bases and V 5 bases, and 9 bases lay outside the gene matches. The CDR3 length is 16 residues. In DNA form, the CDR3 reads TGTGCCAGCAGTCCTGACAGGGGGCGTGGGGAAGAGACCCAGTACTTC. Its protein product is CASSPDRGRGEETQYF.

The gene calls are TRBV27 and TRBJ1-5; no definite D call. V lost 4 bases and J lost 5, with 15 bases in between. Looked up from germline, CDR1 is MNHEY and CDR2 is SMNVEV (reference sequence). There are 15 residues in the CDR3. The CDR3 is CASSSNPGLDQPQHF. CDR3 DNA sequence: TGTGCCAGCAGTTCAAACCCGGGGTTGGATCAGCCCCAGCATTTT.

The chain is built from TRBV12-3 or TRBV12-4 and TRBJ2-2; TRBD1 agrees at 7 bases. The length of the CDR3 is 14 residues. Trimming removed 4 bases from V and 5 bases from J; junction bases left unmatched: 4. CDR3 in DNA: TGTGCCAGCAGTTCGGGACAGCAGACCGGGGAGCTGTTTTTT. Translation gives CASSSGQQTGELFF.

The genes are TRBV6-5 and TRBJ2-1, with D perhaps being TRBD1 or TRBD2 (5 bases each). The CDR3 length is 15 residues. Germline V lookup: CDR1 MNHEY, CDR2 SVGAGI. Trimming pared 4 bases from V and 0 bases from J, leaving 10 bases between. CDR3 protein: CASSLGDPSYNEQFF. CDR3 sequence (DNA): TGTGCCAGCAGTTTGGGGGACCCCTCCTACAATGAGCAGTTCTTC.

The gene calls are TRBV12-3 or TRBV12-4 and TRBJ1-1; no clear D. The CDR3 consists of 12 residues. The germline V and J ends were trimmed by 7 bases and 1 base, with 7 bases remaining between them. CDR3 loop: CASTLKNTEAFF. CDR3 nucleotide sequence: TGTGCCAGCACCCTGAAGAACACTGAAGCTTTCTTT.

In this sample, this clonotype turned up a few times. The chain carries TRBV12-3 or TRBV12-4 and TRBJ2-5, with D unclear. Trimming cost V 7 bases and J 5 bases, with 17 bases left between them. The CDR3 is 14 amino acids. The CDR3 reads CASTNEGFEETQYF. DNA for the CDR3: TGTGCCAGCACCAATGAAGGGTTTGAGGAGACCCAGTACTTC.

This clonotype appeared a few times. The chain has TRBV5-1 and TRBJ1-1; a weak D match, TRBD1 (5 bases). V dropped 4 bases and J dropped 3 bases, with 13 bases sitting between them. Per germline, CDR1 SGHRS and CDR2 YFSETQ. This CDR3 spans 14 amino acids. CDR3 loop: CASSGRGGYTEAFF. DNA of the CDR3: TGCGCCAGCAGCGGACGGGGGGGTTACACTGAAGCTTTCTTT.

This rearrangement joins TRBV9 to TRBJ1-2; a weak D match, TRBD1 (5 bases). Germline V gene lookup returns CDR1 SGDLS and CDR2 YYNGEE. CDR3 size: 16 residues. V was trimmed by 0 bases and J by 4 bases, leaving 16 bases between them. This chain's CDR3 is CASSVAAQTAGYGYTF. DNA for the CDR3: TGTGCCAGCAGCGTAGCCGCCCAGACAGCGGGCTATGGCTACACCTTC.

This clonotype was seen only a few times. The V call is TRBV5-8, the J call TRBJ2-1; 12 positions match TRBD2. CDR1 SGHTS and CDR2 YDEGEE come from the germline V gene. The CDR3 has 15 residues. Unmatched junction bases numbered 1, after V lost 4 bases and J lost 2 bases. This CDR3 reads CASSASGRAYNEQFF. CDR3 DNA: TGTGCCAGCAGCGCTAGCGGGAGGGCCTACAATGAGCAGTTCTTC.

This clonotype was counted many times. The chain links TRBV7-8 to TRBJ2-1, with D perhaps TRBD1 (5 bases). The CDR3 covers 16 residues. The V end lost 2 bases, the J end lost 3 bases, and 14 bases lay between the germline ends. Germline CDR1 and CDR2: SGHVS and FQNEAQ. CDR3 amino acids: CASSLQDSSLYNEQFF. The CDR3 DNA reads TGTGCCAGCAGCTTACAAGACAGTTCCCTCTACAATGAGCAGTTCTTC.

This clonotype was seen many times. The chain carries TRBV20-1 and TRBJ1-2; D is unclear. CDR1 is DFQATT and CDR2 is SNEGSKA in the germline V gene (reference sequence). There are 14 residues in the CDR3. Trimming stripped 0 bases from V and 6 bases from J, with 14 bases between. The CDR3 spells CSARESNPGDGYTF. CDR3 DNA: TGCAGTGCTAGAGAGAGCAATCCTGGGGATGGCTACACCTTC.

The rearrangement links TRBV7-3 to TRBJ2-5; a weak D match, TRBD1 (6 bases). Germline values: CDR1 SGHTA, CDR2 FQGTGA. The CDR3 is 14 residues long. Deletions cut 5 bases from V and 5 bases from J, with 15 bases between. The CDR3 DNA sequence: TGTGCCAGCAGCCTGCACCCCACAGGGGAGACCCAGTACTTC. Encoded protein: CASSLHPTGETQYF.

V and J are TRBV6-1 and TRBJ1-5; possibly TRBD1 for D (6 bases). The V gene lost 5 bases and the J gene lost 7 bases, with 15 bases spanning the gap. CDR3 length: 14 residues. Germline-derived CDR1 and CDR2 are MNHNS and SASEGT. In DNA, the CDR3 is TGTGCCAGCAGTAAGAACAGGGTGGACCAGCCCCAGCATTTT. It codes for CASSKNRVDQPQHF.

Of note for this clonotype: The junction departs from the called germline gene at one end, perhaps through a read error. J is TRBJ1-5 and V is TRBV12-3 or TRBV12-4, with 7 bases that match TRBD1. This CDR3 contains 14 residues. The CDR3: CASSGGQSNQPHHF. In DNA, the CDR3 is TGTGCCAGCAGTGGGGGACAGAGCAATCAGCCCCACCATTTT.

This chain connects TRBV5-1 to TRBJ1-4; D might be TRBD1 (6 bases). This CDR3 has 15 residues. The germline V and J ends were trimmed by 0 bases and 8 bases, with 14 bases remaining between them. CDR1 is SGHRS and CDR2 is YFSETQ in the germline V gene. CDR3 sequence: CASSLAGGEGEKLFF. As DNA, the CDR3 is TGCGCCAGCAGCTTGGCCGGGGGCGAAGGCGAAAAACTGTTTTTT.